The rows below give T cell receptor beta chains drawn from one sample of a study of blood T cell repertoires in COVID-19. The method was immunoSEQ multiplex PCR; TCRdb's version includes in-frame clones alone and lacks a portion of them. The sample carries around 200,000 clones, roughly 88% recorded once. Sequences were obtained from PBMCs or T cells enriched from blood (not recorded which). Receptors originate from a woman between 40 and 55 years old with acute COVID-19. The CDR3 runs from the conserved cysteine through the conserved F or W. Each record gives: D gene, J gene, CDR3 length, clone size, V gene, CDR3 DNA, CDR3 protein. The D gene is left open where the match is weak. Some rows mark clone size as missing; the rest say once, few, many or name a class of expanded clone.

d_call: TRBD1
j_call: TRBJ1-1
cdr3_length: 17
clone_size: NA
v_call: TRBV18
cdr3_nt: TGTGCCAGCTCAAAGGGGGCCGGGGATGTTGGAAACACTGAAGCTTTCTTT
cdr3_aa: CASSKGAGDVGNTEAFF

d_call: NA
j_call: TRBJ1-2
cdr3_length: 15
clone_size: few
v_call: TRBV6-5
cdr3_nt: TGTGCCAGCAGTTCCTCCGGGTCCGGGTTTTATGGCTACACCTTC
cdr3_aa: CASSSSGSGFYGYTF

d_call: TRBD1
j_call: TRBJ2-3
cdr3_length: 15
clone_size: NA
v_call: TRBV3-1/TRBV3-2
cdr3_nt: TGTGCCAGCAGCCAAGGACAGGGGAGCACAGATACGCAGTATTTT
cdr3_aa: CASSQGQGSTDTQYF

d_call: NA
j_call: TRBJ1-1
cdr3_length: 13
clone_size: NA
v_call: TRBV7-3
cdr3_nt: TGTGCCAGCAGCACTTGGGGGGGAAATGAAGCTTTCTTT
cdr3_aa: CASSTWGGNEAFF

d_call: NA
j_call: TRBJ1-3
cdr3_length: 16
clone_size: NA
v_call: TRBV15
cdr3_nt: TGTGCCACCAGCAGAGATCGAGGGGGATCTGGAAACACCATATATTTT
cdr3_aa: CATSRDRGGSGNTIYF

d_call: NA
j_call: TRBJ1-3
cdr3_length: 14
clone_size: once
v_call: TRBV16
cdr3_nt: TGTGCCAGCAGCCAACAGGGTTCGGGAAACACCATATATTTT
cdr3_aa: CASSQQGSGNTIYF

d_call: TRBD2
j_call: TRBJ2-5
cdr3_length: 13
clone_size: NA
v_call: TRBV12-3/TRBV12-4
cdr3_nt: TGTGCCAGCAGGCTAGCGGCCCAAGAGACCCAGTACTTC
cdr3_aa: CASRLAAQETQYF

d_call: NA
j_call: TRBJ1-2
cdr3_length: 13
clone_size: NA
v_call: TRBV30
cdr3_nt: TGTGCCTGGAGGTCCGGAGGGAATTATGGCTACACCTTC
cdr3_aa: CAWRSGGNYGYTF

d_call: TRBD2
j_call: TRBJ2-1
cdr3_length: 14
clone_size: NA
v_call: TRBV6-5
cdr3_nt: TGTGCCAGCAGGCAGGGCGGGGGGACCAATGAGCAGTTCTTC
cdr3_aa: CASRQGGGTNEQFF

d_call: TRBD1
j_call: TRBJ1-1
cdr3_length: 14
clone_size: NA
v_call: TRBV3-1/TRBV3-2
cdr3_nt: TGTGCCAGCAGCCAAGCAGCCGGGACAGGGGCACCTTTCTTT
cdr3_aa: CASSQAAGTGAPFF

d_call: TRBD2
j_call: TRBJ2-1
cdr3_length: 16
clone_size: NA
v_call: TRBV3-1/TRBV3-2
cdr3_nt: TGTGCCAGCAGCCCGTCGGGACTAGCGGGGGGGGTAGTGCAGTTCTTC
cdr3_aa: CASSPSGLAGGVVQFF

d_call: TRBD1
j_call: TRBJ1-2
cdr3_length: 15
clone_size: NA
v_call: TRBV5-1
cdr3_nt: TGCGCCAGCAGCTTGGAGACAGGGTTCAACTATGGCTACACCTTC
cdr3_aa: CASSLETGFNYGYTF

d_call: NA
j_call: TRBJ1-5
cdr3_length: 16
clone_size: NA
v_call: TRBV18
cdr3_nt: TGTGCCAGCTCAGACAAGGTGGCAGGGCGAAATCAGCCCCAGCATTTT
cdr3_aa: CASSDKVAGRNQPQHF

d_call: TRBD1
j_call: TRBJ1-6
cdr3_length: 14
clone_size: NA
v_call: TRBV19
cdr3_nt: TGTGCCAGTAGTTTGACAGGGGGGGAATCACCCCTCCACTTT
cdr3_aa: CASSLTGGESPLHF

d_call: NA
j_call: TRBJ1-5
cdr3_length: 15
clone_size: NA
v_call: TRBV6-5
cdr3_nt: TGTGCCACCAGGATACAGGTCTATAGCAATCAGCCCCAGCATTTT
cdr3_aa: CATRIQVYSNQPQHF

d_call: TRBD2
j_call: TRBJ2-1
cdr3_length: 17
clone_size: NA
v_call: TRBV7-3
cdr3_nt: TGTGCCAGCAGCCCAAGGGCTAGCGGGGGGGCTAGCGATGAGCAGTTCTTC
cdr3_aa: CASSPRASGGASDEQFF

d_call: NA
j_call: TRBJ1-2
cdr3_length: 15
clone_size: NA
v_call: TRBV28
cdr3_nt: TGTGCCAGCAGTCCCCAATGGGGCTTCGACTATGGCTACACCTTC
cdr3_aa: CASSPQWGFDYGYTF

d_call: NA
j_call: TRBJ1-1
cdr3_length: 14
clone_size: NA
v_call: TRBV7-8
cdr3_nt: TGTGCCAGCAGCTTGGGAGTGGATCACACTGAAGCTTTCTTT
cdr3_aa: CASSLGVDHTEAFF

d_call: NA
j_call: TRBJ1-4
cdr3_length: 14
clone_size: once
v_call: TRBV13
cdr3_nt: TGTGCCAGCAGCTACAGGGAGGGAGATGAAAAACTGTTTTTT
cdr3_aa: CASSYREGDEKLFF

d_call: NA
j_call: TRBJ2-2
cdr3_length: 12
clone_size: NA
v_call: TRBV29-1
cdr3_nt: TGCAGCGTTGCCCGGAACACCGGGGAGCTGTTTTTT
cdr3_aa: CSVARNTGELFF

d_call: NA
j_call: TRBJ1-3
cdr3_length: 17
clone_size: few
v_call: TRBV5-6
cdr3_nt: TGTGCCAGCAGCTTGGGCGAGTTGCGACTCTCTGGAAACACCATATATTTT
cdr3_aa: CASSLGELRLSGNTIYF

d_call: TRBD1
j_call: TRBJ1-6
cdr3_length: 14
clone_size: NA
v_call: TRBV3-1/TRBV3-2
cdr3_nt: TGTGCCGTTGGCCCTCAGGGGGCGATGGGGCCCCTCCACTTT
cdr3_aa: CAVGPQGAMGPLHF

d_call: TRBD1
j_call: TRBJ1-4
cdr3_length: 15
clone_size: NA
v_call: TRBV7-8
cdr3_nt: TGTGCCAGCAGCCCACGGACAGGAACTAATGAAAAACTGTTTTTT
cdr3_aa: CASSPRTGTNEKLFF

d_call: NA
j_call: TRBJ1-1
cdr3_length: 16
clone_size: few
v_call: TRBV14
cdr3_nt: TGTGCCAGCAGCCAAGATTGGGGGGGGCTGAACACTGAAGCTTTCTTT
cdr3_aa: CASSQDWGGLNTEAFF

d_call: NA
j_call: TRBJ1-1
cdr3_length: 12
clone_size: NA
v_call: TRBV18
cdr3_nt: TGTGCCAGCTCCTGGGTAGCCACTGAAGCTTTCTTT
cdr3_aa: CASSWVATEAFF

d_call: TRBD1
j_call: TRBJ2-3
cdr3_length: 15
clone_size: many
v_call: TRBV2
cdr3_nt: TGTGCCAGCAGGACAGGGGGGTCTAGCACAGATACGCAGTATTTT
cdr3_aa: CASRTGGSSTDTQYF

d_call: TRBD2
j_call: TRBJ2-5
cdr3_length: 19
clone_size: NA
v_call: TRBV7-2
cdr3_nt: TGTGCCAGCAGCTTTCCTAAGGGGAGGTCTAGCGGGTCCCAAGAGACCCAGTACTTC
cdr3_aa: CASSFPKGRSSGSQETQYF

d_call: NA
j_call: TRBJ1-1
cdr3_length: 14
clone_size: NA
v_call: TRBV27
cdr3_nt: TGTGCCAGCAGTACCACAGGGTCGAACACTGAAGCTTTCTTT
cdr3_aa: CASSTTGSNTEAFF

d_call: TRBD2
j_call: TRBJ2-2
cdr3_length: 16
clone_size: NA
v_call: TRBV19
cdr3_nt: TGTGCCAGTAGTAATTCGGGGGGGCGCAGCACCGGGGAGCTGTTTTTT
cdr3_aa: CASSNSGGRSTGELFF

d_call: NA
j_call: TRBJ1-3
cdr3_length: 14
clone_size: NA
v_call: TRBV7-8
cdr3_nt: TGTGCCAGCAGCTTCGGGGGACCTGGAAACACCATATATTTT
cdr3_aa: CASSFGGPGNTIYF

d_call: NA
j_call: TRBJ1-5
cdr3_length: 14
clone_size: NA
v_call: TRBV6-5
cdr3_nt: TGTGCCAGCAGCCCCGTACATAGCAATCAGCCCCAGCATTTT
cdr3_aa: CASSPVHSNQPQHF

d_call: TRBD2
j_call: TRBJ2-5
cdr3_length: 14
clone_size: NA
v_call: TRBV19
cdr3_nt: TGTGCCAGTAGTATGGGGGGGGTACCCGAGACCCAGTACTTC
cdr3_aa: CASSMGGVPETQYF

d_call: NA
j_call: TRBJ1-2
cdr3_length: 13
clone_size: NA
v_call: TRBV7-3
cdr3_nt: TGTGCCAGCAGCCGCGGGACGGATGGTGGCTACACCTTC
cdr3_aa: CASSRGTDGGYTF

d_call: TRBD1
j_call: TRBJ1-5
cdr3_length: 14
clone_size: NA
v_call: TRBV27
cdr3_nt: TGTGCCAGCAGTCTTCAGGGGGCTAATCAGCCCCAGCATTTT
cdr3_aa: CASSLQGANQPQHF

d_call: NA
j_call: TRBJ2-5
cdr3_length: 11
clone_size: NA
v_call: TRBV5-1
cdr3_nt: TGCGCCAGCAGCTTTAAAGAGACCCAGTACTTC
cdr3_aa: CASSFKETQYF

d_call: TRBD2
j_call: TRBJ2-1
cdr3_length: 16
clone_size: NA
v_call: TRBV2
cdr3_nt: TGTGCCAGCAGTGAAGCTAAGGGCGGGGGGCTCGATGAGCAGTTCTTC
cdr3_aa: CASSEAKGGGLDEQFF

d_call: TRBD1
j_call: TRBJ1-1
cdr3_length: 14
clone_size: NA
v_call: TRBV5-6
cdr3_nt: TGTGCCAGCAGCTTGCAGGGGGCATCGACTGAAGCTTTCTTT
cdr3_aa: CASSLQGASTEAFF

d_call: TRBD1
j_call: TRBJ1-1
cdr3_length: 13
clone_size: NA
v_call: TRBV12-3/TRBV12-4
cdr3_nt: TGTGCCAGCAGACAGGGGGCGAACACTGAAGCTTTCTTT
cdr3_aa: CASRQGANTEAFF

d_call: TRBD1
j_call: TRBJ2-1
cdr3_length: 12
clone_size: NA
v_call: TRBV19
cdr3_nt: TGTGCCAGTAATGACAGGGAGAATGAGCAGTTCTTC
cdr3_aa: CASNDRENEQFF

d_call: NA
j_call: TRBJ2-7
cdr3_length: 11
clone_size: NA
v_call: TRBV13
cdr3_nt: TGTGCCAGCAGCTTAGTCCTGGAGCAGTACTTC
cdr3_aa: CASSLVLEQYF

d_call: NA
j_call: TRBJ1-1
cdr3_length: 16
clone_size: NA
v_call: TRBV5-1
cdr3_nt: TGCGCCAGCAGCTTGGATCCAGGGCGATCGAACACTGAAGCTTTCTTT
cdr3_aa: CASSLDPGRSNTEAFF

d_call: NA
j_call: TRBJ1-5
cdr3_length: 15
clone_size: NA
v_call: TRBV7-8
cdr3_nt: TGTGCCAGCAGCTTAAGCTCTCGGAGGGTAGGGCCCCAGCATTTT
cdr3_aa: CASSLSSRRVGPQHF

d_call: NA
j_call: TRBJ1-2
cdr3_length: 17
clone_size: NA
v_call: TRBV6-1
cdr3_nt: TGTGCCAGCAGTGGCGCGGTTCTACAGGTTTATAACTATGGCTACACCTTC
cdr3_aa: CASSGAVLQVYNYGYTF

d_call: NA
j_call: TRBJ1-5
cdr3_length: 14
clone_size: NA
v_call: TRBV28
cdr3_nt: TGTGCCAGCAGTTTATGGGACAGTCATCAGCCCCAGCATTTT
cdr3_aa: CASSLWDSHQPQHF

d_call: NA
j_call: TRBJ1-2
cdr3_length: 14
clone_size: NA
v_call: TRBV2
cdr3_nt: TGTGCCAGCAGTCCGGACACGGATAGGACGGGCTACACCTTC
cdr3_aa: CASSPDTDRTGYTF

d_call: NA
j_call: TRBJ1-2
cdr3_length: 13
clone_size: NA
v_call: TRBV9
cdr3_nt: TGTGCCAGCAGCGTAGGGAGTAACTATGGCTACACCTTC
cdr3_aa: CASSVGSNYGYTF

d_call: TRBD1
j_call: TRBJ1-1
cdr3_length: 13
clone_size: NA
v_call: TRBV7-8
cdr3_nt: TGTGCCAGCAGCTGGACAGGGAACACTGAAGCTTTCTTT
cdr3_aa: CASSWTGNTEAFF